This T cell receptor beta chain was recorded in a study of blood T cell repertoires in COVID-19. Study-wide background: Donors in the United States, Italy and Spain gave samples during acute or convalescent COVID-19. Sources were T cells, B-cell-depleted T cells, or PBMCs; the material itself was cDNA or gDNA.

In the source study's methods: Reference gene primer amplification yielded estimated nucleated cell counts. The data were produced by immunoSEQ multiplex PCR, yet TCRdb's version contains in-frame clones alone and is incomplete. From that table come the V and J calls and clone size; the DNA was used to work out D and trimming. Of about 130,000 clones in the sample, 60% to 80% were seen once. The germline V and J ends were trimmed by 8 bases and 0 bases, with 10 bases remaining between them. Germline CDR1 SQVTM, CDR2 ANQGSEA. The CDR3 is 12 amino acids. The chain employs TRBV29-1 and TRBJ1-1; D is undetermined. The sequence came from a man aged 55 to 70 with acute or convalescent COVID-19. What was sequenced was peripheral blood. CDR3 sequence: CSHSTMNTEAFF. CDR3 sequence (DNA): TGCAGCCACTCTACCATGAACACTGAAGCTTTCTTT. Combining the CDR3 with reference TRBV29-1 and TRBJ1-1 gives the whole variable domain SAVISQKPSRDICQRGTSLTIQCQVDSQVTMMFWYRQQPGQSLTLIATANQGSEATYESGFVIDKFPISRPNLTFSTLTVSNMSPEDSSIYLCSHSTMNTEAFFGQGTRLTVV.